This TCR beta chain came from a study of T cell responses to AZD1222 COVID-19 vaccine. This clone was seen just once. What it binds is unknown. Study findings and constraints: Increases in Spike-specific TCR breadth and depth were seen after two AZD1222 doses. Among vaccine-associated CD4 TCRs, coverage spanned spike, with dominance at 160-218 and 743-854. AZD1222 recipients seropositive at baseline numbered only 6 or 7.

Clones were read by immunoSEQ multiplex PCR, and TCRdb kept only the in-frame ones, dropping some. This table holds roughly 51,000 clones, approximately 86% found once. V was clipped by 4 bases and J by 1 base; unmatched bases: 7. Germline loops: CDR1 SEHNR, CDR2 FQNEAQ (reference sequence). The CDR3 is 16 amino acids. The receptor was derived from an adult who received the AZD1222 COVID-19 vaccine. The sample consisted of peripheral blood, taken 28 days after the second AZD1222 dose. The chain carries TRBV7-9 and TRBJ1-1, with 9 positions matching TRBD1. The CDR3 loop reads CASSSPGDRENTEAFF. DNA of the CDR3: TGTGCCAGCAGCTCCCCAGGGGACAGGGAGAACACTGAAGCTTTCTTT.